Included here is one T cell receptor beta chain sequence, with context. The source of the sample is a study of T cell repertoires in aging, cancer and after chemotherapy. Rearranged V-D-J TRB sequences were amplified with a mixed TRB-A/B primer pool. TCRdb re-called the multiplex PCR reads with MiXCR, one entry per CDR3 protein. The sample lists over 8,500 distinct CDR3 sequences, roughly 32% occurring once. Germline CDR1 reads MNHEY; CDR2 reads SVGAGI. This CDR3 comprises 16 residues. With 5 bases removed from V and 0 bases from J, the gap between germline ends came to 14 bases. Amplification of TCR beta used genomic DNA extracted from peripheral blood.

The clonotype was recovered from a human donor in good health. The rearrangement joins TRBV6-5 to TRBJ2-1; D uncertain. Sequencing used blood. CDR3 bases: TGTGCCAGCAGTCCAACTTCCCCCAGCTCCTACAATGAGCAGTTCTTC. Translation gives CASSPTSPSSYNEQFF.